This record looks at one TCR beta chain sequence and its context. The specificity of this receptor is unknown. One base away there is no much larger clone; base qualities are not given. The sample is drawn from a study of shared clonotypes between healthy human individuals (dated by TCRdb to 2020 to 2021). For the study in its entirety: Two women and three men aged 18 to 49 years were included in the cohort. For each donor, three plates each were used for CD4 naive and CD4 memory, two plates were used for CD8 naive, and one plate was used for CD8 memory. Different laboratories and diverse techniques were used to prepare libraries and sequence TCR repertoires, to increase sequencing depth and limit assay-specific biases. Each donor's leukapheresis produced roughly between roughly 0.94 and 9.5 billion PBMCs. Blood TCR repertoires of roughly 5 healthy adults were deeply sequenced to estimate repertoire size and the extent of clonotype sharing between individuals. Overall study results and their limits: About 5% of naive CD4, 3.5% of naive CD8, about 2.4% of memory CD4, and roughly 0.4% of memory CD8 clonotypes were shared across several donors. Based on pairwise subsampling, the degree of clonotype sharing among donors was expected to be affected by sequencing depth. The small number of donors limited the genetic and exposure-history diversity represented. Clonotypes shared by all four sorted-subset donors showed higher generation probabilities than non-shared clonotypes. Only blood was sampled, and tissue TCR repertoires likely differ from those in blood. Naive subsets generally had larger estimated clonotype richness than memory subsets did. Rarefaction of sorted-subset datasets indicated incomplete sequencing despite the large sequencing depth.

Trimming costs V 2 bases and J 3 bases, and their ends lie 14 bases apart. Sequences MNHEY (CDR1) and SVGAGI (CDR2) are obtained from the germline V gene. The cysteine opens and the phenylalanine closes a CDR3 of 15 amino acids. CDR3 DNA is the only sequence kept; it has 45 bases, read in frame from the first base. Using the deep immunoSEQ assay, multiplex PCR amplified TCR CDR3 regions from genomic DNA. Extracted genomic DNA from each cell subset was spread evenly across all wells of several immunoSEQ 96-well plates, with each plate serving as a replicate. For sorted subsets, each replicate PCR was loaded with roughly 0.2 ug genomic DNA, equivalent to 25,000 to 35,000 T cell genomes. The purified libraries were quantified using a Qubit 3.0 fluorometer, sized with a Bioanalyzer 2100, and then quantified again using the KAPA Library Quantification kit. Every immunoSEQ 96-well plate was sequenced on a separate single-read 150-cycle Illumina NextSeq 550 flow cell. The published analysis was carried out like this. Because the immunoSEQ output held only junctional sequences and lacked quality scores, the filtering could not match the filtering applied to full-length reads. To assign V/J genes and CDR3, sequences were annotated using PyIR, a Python wrapper for IgBLAST v1.9, with IMGT germline references. Reads were removed for weak V/J assignments (E-value above 1e-6), missing CDR3, stop codons, out-of-frame junctions, or ambiguous translated residues. V3J clonotypes were defined as sequences sharing an identical inferred V gene, J gene, and CDR3 amino acid sequence. Percentage overlap between repertoires was computed as shared unique clonotypes divided by the size of the smaller repertoire. RTK rarefaction, the Chao1 estimator, and Recon v2.1 estimates of unobserved clonotypes were used to assess repertoire richness. For all TCRbeta clonotypes obtained by the gDNA method from a handful of donors, generation probabilities were computed with OLGA. Held by TCRdb, this immuneACCESS table contains in-frame sequences only and omits some clones. Under half of the omission traces to an unresolved V gene where checked; the cause of the rest is unknown. That table is the source of V, J and clone size, and D and trimming were worked out from the DNA. The sample table shows about 110,000 clones, and roughly two thirds are seen once. The ten most abundant clones make up approximately 24% of the sample.

Healthy HIV-negative adults with no recently reported acute infections or vaccinations were included as donors. Every donor was a Caucasian adult living in Nashville, Tennessee, USA. CD8 memory samples combined magnetically selected CD45RO+ cells with CCR7-negative CD45RA+ effector memory (TemRA) cells. Blood was collected by leukapheresis, and PBMCs were isolated by Ficoll-Histopaque density gradient centrifugation and then cryopreserved in liquid nitrogen vapor phase. Analytical flow cytometry was used to check the purity and quantity of each magnetically sorted T cell population. Genomic DNA was isolated from each sorted fraction and quantified by UV absorbance on a Nanodrop 2000c.

The sample comprised memory CD8+ T cells sorted from blood. What this sample's cell subset or site label stands for: CD45RO+ cells pooled with CCR7-negative TemRA cells. Here the chain combines TRBV6-5 and TRBJ2-7, with TRBD1 tentatively as D gene (6 bases match). The TCR was taken from a woman under 40 in good health. The nucleotides are TGTGCCAGCAGTTACCTCCGGGACACCTACTACGAGCAGTACTTC. Its coded protein is CASSYLRDTYYEQYF.